The 13 T cell receptor beta chains presented below share a single source sample, sequenced in a study of Graves' ophthalmopathy and Graves' hyperthyroidism. The TCR beta CDR3 regions underwent amplification from RNA transcripts. Investigators did first-round RT-PCR with HTBI primers, then second-round multiplex PCR. TCRdb used MiXCR to reprocess the multiplex PCR reads, holding one entry per CDR3 protein. The sample has about 640,000 distinct CDR3 sequences, roughly two fifths seen once; the top ten hold roughly 3%. The sample comprised peripheral blood. These receptors all stem from an adult man with Graves' ophthalmopathy.

In this sample, this clonotype turned up once. The V gene is TRBV7-2, the J gene TRBJ2-6, with D perhaps matching TRBD1 or TRBD2 (6 bases each). This CDR3 contains 18 residues. Germline V CDR1 and CDR2: SGHTA, FQGNSA. Trimming left V 4 bases short and J 1 base short, with 17 bases between. Here the CDR3 DNA reads TGTGCCAGCAGCTCCCTTGGCCAGGGGAGGTCTGGGGCCAACGTCCTGACTTTC. The encoded protein is CASSSLGQGRSGANVLTF.

This clonotype was found many times. The chain employs TRBV7-8 and TRBJ1-2; D perhaps matches TRBD1 (5 bases). V was cut by 2 bases and J by 6 bases, with 16 bases left in between. The germline V gene encodes CDR1 SGHVS and CDR2 FQNEAQ. CDR3 length: 15 residues. The CDR3 DNA follows: TGTGCCAGCAGCTTATTCCAGGGTGGTGTGAATGGCTACACCTTC. This encodes CASSLFQGGVNGYTF.

This clonotype has at least ten counts. V is TRBV10-3 and J is TRBJ1-1; D perhaps matches TRBD1 (6 bases). The V end was cut by 6 bases, the J end by 6 bases, with 17 bases between. Germline V gives CDR1 ENHRY, CDR2 SYGVKD. This CDR3 has 14 residues. CDR3 DNA sequence: TGTGCCATCAGGTTGGCAGGGGAACACGCTGAAGCTTTCTTT. It translates to CAIRLAGEHAEAFF.

Points on this clonotype: This could be a read error, since a much larger clone is one nucleotide away. The CDR3 does not end in the conserved phenylalanine or tryptophan, so this is likely a read error. The chain combines TRBV20-1 with TRBJ2-7; the match to TRBD2 covers 10 bases. Per germline, CDR1 DFQATT and CDR2 SNEGSKA (reference sequence). The ends lost 6 bases at V and 6 bases at J; junction bases unmatched: 8. CDR3 length: 13 amino acids. CDR3: CSAPEASGSEQYC. The CDR3 nucleotides are TGCAGTGCCCCGGAGGCTAGCGGGAGCGAGCAGTACTGC.

As concerns this clonotype: This CDR3 is missing its conserved last phenylalanine or tryptophan, likely due to a read error. The chain has TRBV6-6 and TRBJ2-7; D could derive from TRBD1 or TRBD2 (5 bases each). Trimming pared 10 bases from V and 0 bases from J, leaving 19 bases between. The germline V gene encodes CDR1 MNHNY and CDR2 SVGAGI (reference sequence). The CDR3 is 15 amino acids. The CDR3 loop reads CATKRDGFSSYEQYL. CDR3 DNA sequence: TGTGCCACCAAAAGGGACGGGTTTAGCTCCTACGAGCAGTACCTC.

This clonotype was seen a few times. V and J are TRBV7-9 and TRBJ1-6; D call uncertain. Looked up from germline, CDR1 is SEHNR and CDR2 is FQNEAQ (reference sequence). V was clipped by 3 bases and J by 13 bases, with 4 bases between them. The CDR3 has 10 amino acids. This CDR3 is CASSFAPLHF. CDR3 sequence (DNA): TGTGCCAGCAGCTTTGCGCCCCTCCACTTT.

There are many counts of this clonotype. The chain links TRBV25-1 to TRBJ1-1, with 8 nucleotides matching TRBD1. Germline assignment: CDR1 MGHDK and CDR2 SYGVNS. The CDR3 loop spans 16 amino acids. The V and J ends lost 3 bases and 4 bases, in that order; junction bases with no gene match: 10. The CDR3 bases are TGTGCCAGCAGTGATGGGTCAGGGGGCTGGGGCACTGAAGCTTTCTTT. Its translation: CASSDGSGGWGTEAFF.

This clonotype was observed many times. The CDR3 is CAEGCFYEQYF. In DNA, the CDR3 is TGTGCGGAAGGGTGCTTCTACGAGCAGTACTTC. The rearrangement joins TRBV19 to TRBJ2-7; D not resolved. CDR3 size: 11 residues. Germline CDR1 and CDR2: LNHDA and SQIVND (reference sequence).

A word on this clonotype: The junction shows a germline mismatch at one end, possibly a read error. V and J are TRBV10-3 and TRBJ1-3; TRBD1 might be the D (6 bases). CDR1 ENHRY and CDR2 SYGVKD come from the germline V gene. The CDR3 consists of 16 residues. In DNA form, the CDR3 reads TGTGCCAGCAGTGCCCACAGGGCTCATGAAACGAACACCATATATTTT. It encodes CASSAHRAHETNTIYF.

This clonotype appeared once. Here the CDR3 reads CASSSLDREAFF. The CDR3, as DNA: TGTGCCAGCAGCTCCTTGGACAGGGAAGCTTTCTTT. The chain combines TRBV7-9 with TRBJ1-1; TRBD1 aligns across 7 bases. Trimming took 4 bases from V and 8 from J; bases not matched to a gene: 4. Germline values: CDR1 SEHNR, CDR2 FQNEAQ (reference sequence). This CDR3 has 12 residues.

The chain carries TRBV7-9 and TRBJ2-3, with TRBD2 matching 7 bases. The CDR3 sequence is 15 residues long. Germline V gene lookup returns CDR1 SEHNR and CDR2 FQNEAQ (reference sequence). The junction had 6 bases not matched to a gene; V was cut back by 4 bases and J by 2 bases. In nucleotides, the CDR3 is TGTGCCAGCAGCTCGGGGAGGGAGTTCACAGATACGCAGTATTTT. Protein product: CASSSGREFTDTQYF.

The chain employs TRBV9 and TRBJ2-7; possible D gene TRBD2, 7 bases. The CDR3 has 15 residues. Germline CDR1 SGDLS, CDR2 YYNGEE. V lost 3 bases to trimming and J lost 2 bases, with 15 bases between them. As DNA, the CDR3 is TGTGCCAGCAGCGCAACCGGCGGGGGCACCTACGAGCAGTACTTC. This codes for CASSATGGGTYEQYF.

The V and J genes are TRBV6-5 and TRBJ1-3; 9 bases agree with TRBD1. Germline CDR1 and CDR2: MNHEY and SVGAGI. After removal of 6 bases from V and 2 bases from J, the junction contained 5 bases not matched to a gene. The CDR3 runs 15 residues. The CDR3 sequence is CASSRTGGTGNTIYF. The CDR3 DNA follows: TGTGCCAGCAGCCGAACAGGGGGCACTGGAAACACCATATATTTT.